Listed here are 10 T cell receptor beta chains from one sample, sequenced in a study of blood T cell repertoires in COVID-19. Libraries were prepared by immunoSEQ multiplex PCR; TCRdb keeps only in-frame clonotypes and omits some of them. The sample holds hundreds of thousands of clones, around 85% seen once. Material: peripheral blood. These receptors all come from a woman between 25 and 40 years old who had recovered from COVID-19.

This clone is a singleton in its sample. This chain uses TRBV28 with TRBJ2-1, with 7 bases fitting TRBD2. The ends lost 8 bases at V and 5 bases at J; junction bases unmatched: 9. This CDR3 has 14 residues. Per the germline V gene, CDR1 is MDHEN and CDR2 is SYDVKM. CDR3 nucleotide sequence: TGTGCCAGCCTCTGGGCTAGCGGAAACAATGAGCAGTTCTTC. The encoded protein is CASLWASGNNEQFF.

V and J are TRBV15 and TRBJ1-4; D is uncertain. CDR1 is LNHNV and CDR2 is YYDKDF in the germline V gene (reference sequence). The ends were cut back, 1 base at V and 8 bases at J, with 14 bases in the middle. The CDR3 is 15 residues long. The CDR3 region has the DNA TGTGCCACCAGCAGAGGTGGTAGTCCGGGAGAAAAACTGTTTTTT. Its protein is CATSRGGSPGEKLFF. The entire variable domain, with the rest obtained from reference TRBV15 and TRBJ1-4, is as follows: DAMVIQNPRYQVTQFGKPVTLSCSQTLNHNVMYWYQQKSSQAPKLLFHYYDKDFNNEADTPDNFQSRRPNTSFCFLDIRSPGLGDTAMYLCATSRGGSPGEKLFFGSGTQLSVL.

The rearrangement joins TRBV3-1 (or the pseudogene TRBV3-2) to TRBJ1-2, with a weak D call TRBD1 (5 bases). The CDR3 totals 15 residues. Germline CDR1 LGHDT, CDR2 YNNKEL (reference sequence). With 2 bases removed from V and 8 bases from J, the gap between germline ends came to 18 bases. The CDR3 loop is CASSQFKGRSIGYTF. CDR3 coding DNA: TGTGCCAGCAGCCAATTCAAGGGGCGGTCGATAGGCTACACCTTC.

This sequence joins TRBV3-1 (or the pseudogene TRBV3-2) and TRBJ2-7, with 7 nucleotides matching TRBD2. The CDR3 covers 16 residues. J gave up 1 base and V 5 bases, and 11 bases lay outside the gene matches. Germline V gene data show CDR1 as LGHDT and CDR2 as YNNKEL (reference sequence). The CDR3 loop reads CASSSSLAGPSYEQYF. In DNA, the CDR3 is TGTGCCAGCAGCTCATCCTTAGCGGGCCCTTCCTACGAGCAGTACTTC.

The J gene is TRBJ2-7, the V gene TRBV27, with 11 bases that match TRBD2. J gave up 4 bases and V 5 bases, and 13 bases lay outside the gene matches. CDR3 length: 17 amino acids. CDR1 and CDR2 (germline): MNHEY, SMNVEV (reference sequence). The CDR3 loop reads CASSLSGTSGIVYEQYF. In DNA form, the CDR3 reads TGTGCCAGCAGTCTCTCCGGGACTAGCGGAATAGTTTACGAGCAGTACTTC.

The chain couples TRBV7-2 to TRBJ2-7, with D perhaps matching TRBD2 (6 bases). The length of the CDR3 is 13 residues. Germline CDR1 reads SGHTA; CDR2 reads FQGNSA. V was trimmed by 5 bases and J by 4 bases, leaving 12 bases between them. The CDR3 spells CASSPTRGYEQYF. Written as DNA, the CDR3 is TGTGCCAGCAGCCCTACTCGGGGGTACGAGCAGTACTTC.

This rearrangement joins TRBV3-1 (or the pseudogene TRBV3-2) to TRBJ2-5, with D possibly being TRBD1 (7 bases). V was pared by 3 bases and J by 5 bases, with 16 bases between. CDR3 length: 15 residues. The V gene's germline CDR1 is LGHDT and CDR2 YNNKEL (reference sequence). The CDR3 coding sequence is TGTGCCAGCAGCCAGGGGCAGGGGGGCGCGGAGACCCAGTACTTC. Residues: CASSQGQGGAETQYF.

J is TRBJ1-1 and V is TRBV19; 10 nucleotides match TRBD1. Per germline, CDR1 LNHDA and CDR2 SQIVND (reference sequence). This CDR3 is built from 15 residues. V lost 4 bases to trimming and J lost 5 bases; unmatched junction nucleotides: 7. This CDR3 is CASSTRQGAVTEAFF. DNA of the CDR3: TGTGCCAGTAGTACAAGACAGGGGGCGGTTACTGAAGCTTTCTTT.

The chain is built from TRBV19 and TRBJ2-1, with D perhaps matching TRBD1 (5 bases). Germline-derived CDR1 and CDR2 are LNHDA and SQIVND (reference sequence). The V and J ends lost 1 base and 8 bases respectively, with 12 bases between them. This CDR3 contains 14 residues. This chain's CDR3 is CASSIGTLGHEQFF. CDR3 sequence (DNA): TGTGCCAGTAGTATAGGGACATTGGGGCATGAGCAGTTCTTC.

This chain's CDR3 is CASSLAGADEQYF. CDR3 in DNA: TGTGCCAGCAGTTTGGCGGGGGCCGACGAGCAGTACTTC. The chain recombines TRBV12-3 or TRBV12-4 with TRBJ2-7; possibly TRBD2 for D (7 bases). The CDR3 sequence is 13 residues long. With 3 bases removed from V and 5 bases from J, the gap between germline ends came to 11 bases.